This TCR beta chain was sequenced for a study of shared clonotypes between healthy human individuals. Subsets obtained from CD4+ cells comprised CD45RA+ naive and CD45RA-negative memory cells. J was trimmed by 5 bases and V by 4 bases; bases with no gene match: 3. Germline V gene sequence: CDR1 MDHEN, CDR2 SYDVKM. The CDR3 totals 13 residues. Over several immunoSEQ plates, each subset's genomic DNA was distributed in even portions. Original processing notes: ImmunoSEQ gave junction-only sequences without quality scores, so filtering differed. Only in-frame clones appear in the TCRdb table, and some are missing; sequencing was by immunoSEQ multiplex PCR. V, J and clone size derive from that table, while D and trimming were established from the DNA sequence. The sample contains fewer than 1.8 million clones, approximately 98.5% of which appear only once. Whole-study results and caveats: Memory subsets generally showed smaller estimated richness than naive subsets did.

A word on this clone: Its target is unknown.

The receptor was isolated from a man aged 25-45 years in good health. Sequencing input: naive CD4+ T cells sorted from blood. Subset reported: CD45RA+ positively selected. The chain combines TRBV28 with TRBJ1-2; TRBD1 matches at 8 bases. The CDR3 sequence: CASSWTGKYGYTF. DNA for the CDR3: TGTGCCAGCAGTTGGACAGGGAAGTATGGCTACACCTTC.